This TCR beta chain derives from a study of blood T cell repertoires in COVID-19 (dated by TCRdb to about 2020). Background for the entire study: Samples covering the acute and convalescent phases of COVID-19 were provided by collaborators in the United States, Italy and Spain. A freely available public database, intended as a resource for researchers studying the immune response to SARS-CoV-2, is where the repertoires were released. Where available, HLA class I and class II types were obtained from metadata supplied by the sample provider rather than from assay-based typing. Subjects who had been exposed to COVID-19, were actively infected with it, or had recovered from it provided the deeply sampled blood TCRbeta repertoires that made up the dataset. A de-identified subject ID, COVID-19 status, age in years and sex were almost always included in the sample metadata. Samples were obtained from the ongoing ImmuneRACE study (first 160 participants) and from over 1,000 subjects provided by 6 global collaborators. The prospective study material was composed of cDNA or gDNA derived from T cells, B-cell-depleted T cells, or PBMCs.

Summary of the overall study and its limitations: Clinical and demographic metadata were provided uncurated, with the amount varying by source and participant.

V is clipped by 0 bases and J by 0 bases, and the sequence between their germline boundaries is 12 bases long. The germline V gene (reference sequence) provides CDR1 LNHNV and CDR2 YYDKDF. There are 16 amino acids in the CDR3, from cysteine to phenylalanine inclusive. Only the CDR3 region is kept as DNA, spanning 48 bases read in frame from base 1. TCRbeta CDR3 regions were amplified from genomic DNA by means of the immunoSEQ Assay, a bias-controlled multiplex PCR. For the original study's pipeline: Within the assay, amplification of reference gene primers was used to estimate how many nucleated cells each sample contained. To quantify the absolute abundance of each unique TCRbeta CDR3 rearrangement, sequence reads were collapsed and filtered. For each sample, productive Simpson clonality was calculated by taking the square root of Simpson's diversity index across productive rearrangements. TCRdb limited this immuneACCESS table to in-frame rearrangements with V and J called. A share of clones is missing; checked studies link under half to unresolved V genes, and the rest is unexplained. V and J calls and clone size come straight from that table; D and trimming were deduced from the DNA. Within this sample are 200,000 to 250,000 clones, with around four fifths of them counted one time only. The top ten clones comprise over 7% of the sample.

Remarks on this clone: Its recognized antigen is unknown. Base qualities are not provided; no much larger clone lies one nucleotide away.

In Seattle, one collaborating source enrolled patients while the infection was active and tracked those patients longitudinally over the course of disease. Whole blood was collected in K2EDTA tubes by collaborating institutions according to the institutions' own protocols. For TCRbeta analysis, collaborator samples were shipped as frozen whole blood, as isolated PBMCs, or as DNA extracted from either sample type. Specimen: peripheral blood. The chain is assembled from TRBV15 and TRBJ2-7, with TRBD1 tentatively as D gene (6 bases match). The origin of this receptor is a woman older than 75 with COVID-19, enrolled during active disease. The nucleotide sequence is given as TGTGCCACCAGCAGAGAAGGGGGTCCCCTCTCCTACGAGCAGTACTTC. Its protein product is CATSREGGPLSYEQYF. The CDR3 plus the reference TRBV15 and TRBJ2-7 genes for the other parts give the full variable domain: DAMVIQNPRYQVTQFGKPVTLSCSQTLNHNVMYWYQQKSSQAPKLLFHYYDKDFNNEADTPDNFQSRRPNTSFCFLDIRSPGLGDTAMYLCATSREGGPLSYEQYFGPGTRLTVT.